A selection of T cell receptor beta chains follows, all from one sample in a study of blood T cells in healthy people across ages. TCRdb analysed the 5' RACE reads with MiXCR anew, one entry per CDR3 protein. The data hold some 760,000 distinct CDR3 sequences, with approximately 25% observed a single time. These data are also associated with another study on T cells of mothers and their children.

Sequenced: blood. Every receptor here comes from a boy younger than 18 in good health. Both conserved end residues are part of each CDR3. A D gene is named only where the DNA matches it firmly. Clone sizes are given selectively: once, few, many, or a class where the clone is expanded.

clone_size,d_call,j_call,v_call,cdr3_nt,cdr3_aa
.,TRBD2,TRBJ2-1,TRBV10-3,TGTGCCATCAGTGACCGGGGGGAGTACAATCATGAGCAGTTCTTC,CAISDRGEYNHEQFF
few,.,TRBJ2-7,TRBV29-1,TGCAGCGTTGAGACACTTAACTACGAGCAGTACTTC,CSVETLNYEQYF
.,.,TRBJ2-5,TRBV5-1,TGCGCCAGCAGCTTGGGACTAGACGAGACCCAGTACTTC,CASSLGLDETQYF
.,.,TRBJ2-5,TRBV10-3,TGTGCCATCAGTGGTCGGACAGATCAAGAGACCCAGTACTTC,CAISGRTDQETQYF
few,.,TRBJ2-2,TRBV20-1,TGCAGTGCTAGACCCACCTGGGGAGGGGAGCTGTTTTTT,CSARPTWGGELFF
few,TRBD2,TRBJ2-1,TRBV2,TGTGCCAGCACATCCTGGACTAGAAACAATGAGCAGTTCTTC,CASTSWTRNNEQFF
.,.,TRBJ2-4,TRBV29-1,TGCAGCGTTGAAATGAACGTGGGCGGCTTAGCCAAAAACATTCAGTACTTC,CSVEMNVGGLAKNIQYF
few,TRBD2,TRBJ2-1,TRBV7-9,TGTGCCAGCATACCCAAGGGAGGGGACAATGAGCAGTTCTTC,CASIPKGGDNEQFF
few,.,TRBJ2-3,TRBV5-1,TGCGCCAGCAGCTTGGAGGAAGACACAGATACGCAGTATTTT,CASSLEEDTDTQYF
.,.,TRBJ2-5,TRBV10-3,TGTGCCATCAGTGAGTCACGGGGAGCGGAGACCCAGTACTTC,CAISESRGAETQYF
.,.,TRBJ2-1,TRBV5-6,TGTGCCAGCAGCTTCCAGCGGAATGAGCAGTTCTTC,CASSFQRNEQFF
.,.,TRBJ2-2,TRBV20-1,TGCAGTGCTAGAGATCAAATAGGGGGAGGCGACACCGGGGAGCTGTTTTTT,CSARDQIGGGDTGELFF
.,.,TRBJ2-5,TRBV2,TGTGCCAGCAGGGGTTCGGTGGCGCAAGAGACCCAGTACTTC,CASRGSVAQETQYF
.,TRBD2,TRBJ2-3,TRBV29-1,TGCAGCGTTGAGGGAGGGACCACAGATACGCAGTATTTT,CSVEGGTTDTQYF
few,.,TRBJ2-3,TRBV10-3,TGTGCCATCAACGACCGTAGCACAGATACGCAGTATTTT,CAINDRSTDTQYF
.,.,TRBJ2-5,TRBV20-1,TGCAGTGCTAGGGGTACAGGGTCGGGCCAAGAGACCCAGTACTTC,CSARGTGSGQETQYF
.,TRBD1,TRBJ2-6,TRBV7-2,TGTGCCAGCAGCTTAGGCAGGGGGCTCAGTGGGGCCAACGTCCTGACTTTC,CASSLGRGLSGANVLTF
.,TRBD1,TRBJ1-4,TRBV4-2,TGTGCCAGCAGCCAACAGGGGGCCACTAATGAAAAACTGTTTTTT,CASSQQGATNEKLFF
once,TRBD2,TRBJ2-5,TRBV12-3/TRBV12-4,TGTGCCAGCAGCCTGAGACTAGCGGGGGCCGTCCAAGAGACCCAGTACTTC,CASSLRLAGAVQETQYF
.,.,TRBJ2-2,TRBV5-1,TGCGCCAGCAGTATTGACGTCGGGGAGCTGTTTTTT,CASSIDVGELFF
few,.,TRBJ1-1,TRBV14,TGTGCCAGCAGAAGACTAATTAACACTGAAGCTTTCTTT,CASRRLINTEAFF
few,TRBD1,TRBJ2-5,TRBV28,TGTGCCAGCAGTTCGGCAGGGGGTCTAGAGACCCAGTACTTC,CASSSAGGLETQYF
few,.,TRBJ2-5,TRBV12-3/TRBV12-4,TGTGCCAGCAGTCTCATGGGGACCCAGTACTTC,CASSLMGTQYF
.,.,TRBJ2-1,TRBV7-2,TGTGCCAGCAGCTTAAGTCCACCCTACAATGAGCAGTTCTTC,CASSLSPPYNEQFF
.,.,TRBJ1-2,TRBV4-3,TGCGCCAGCAGCCTCACAAGGTGGAACTATGGCTACACCTTC,CASSLTRWNYGYTF
.,.,TRBJ2-5,TRBV5-1,TGCGCCAGCAGCTTGGAGTATCACAGGAAAGAGACCCAGTACTTC,CASSLEYHRKETQYF
.,.,TRBJ2-5,TRBV20-1,TGCAGTTCCGGGACTGATCAAGAGACCCAGTACTTC,CSSGTDQETQYF
few,.,TRBJ2-1,TRBV27,TGTGCCAGCAGGCACGGGGGTCGGGAGCAGTTCTTC,CASRHGGREQFF
.,.,TRBJ1-2,TRBV20-1,TGCAGTGCTCGGGGACCCTATGGCTACACCTTC,CSARGPYGYTF
.,TRBD1,TRBJ2-1,TRBV12-3/TRBV12-4,TGTGCCTCCTCCGCCGAACCAGGGGGCTCCTACAATGAGCAGTTCTTC,CASSAEPGGSYNEQFF
.,.,TRBJ2-7,TRBV12-5,TGTGCTAGTGGTTTGGCCATTACGGTAGGGGGTATAGACGAGCAGTACTTC,CASGLAITVGGIDEQYF
.,TRBD1,TRBJ2-7,TRBV5-1,TGCGCCAGCAGGAATGGACAGGGGGTAAACGAGCAGTACTTC,CASRNGQGVNEQYF
.,TRBD2,TRBJ2-5,TRBV15,TGTGCCACCAGCAGAGGCCCGTCGGGAGGACAAGAGACCCAGTACTTC,CATSRGPSGGQETQYF
once,TRBD1,TRBJ2-7,TRBV6-2/TRBV6-3,TGTGCCAGCAGTTCTCCGGGACAGAGAATCACCTACGAGCAGTACTTC,CASSSPGQRITYEQYF
.,TRBD1,TRBJ2-1,TRBV7-2,TGTGCCAGCAGCTTAGGAGTACAGGGGGAGCAGTTCTTC,CASSLGVQGEQFF
.,TRBD2,TRBJ2-1,TRBV7-2,TGTGCCAGCAGCTTAAAGGTCCTAGCGGGGGGCAGCGGTGAGCAGTTCTTC,CASSLKVLAGGSGEQFF
.,TRBD2,TRBJ2-7,TRBV14,TGTGCCAGCAGCCAAGCTAGCGGGAGTATGTACGAGCAGTACTTC,CASSQASGSMYEQYF
few,TRBD2,TRBJ2-3,TRBV20-1,TGCAGTGCTAGTTTCGGGAGGGCAGATACGCAGTATTTT,CSASFGRADTQYF
.,.,TRBJ2-1,TRBV24-1,TGTGCCAGCGGGTCTAGCGACCACAATGAGCAGTTCTTC,CASGSSDHNEQFF
.,TRBD2,TRBJ2-3,TRBV2,TGTGCCAGCAGTGAATCGGCTAGCGGACCCACAGATACGCAGTATTTT,CASSESASGPTDTQYF
.,.,TRBJ1-2,TRBV27,TGTGCCACCCTTCATCCGGTGGGGGCATACACCTTC,CATLHPVGAYTF
few,TRBD2,TRBJ2-5,TRBV7-9,TGTGCCAGCAGCGCACCTAGCGGGGGGGTTCAAGAGACCCAGTACTTC,CASSAPSGGVQETQYF
few,.,TRBJ2-1,TRBV20-1,TGCAGTGCTAGTCTGTACAATGAGCAGTTCTTC,CSASLYNEQFF
few,TRBD2,TRBJ2-1,TRBV6-4,TGTGCCAGAAAAATGAAACTAGCGGGTAATGAGCAGTTCTTC,CARKMKLAGNEQFF
few,.,TRBJ2-3,TRBV29-1,TGCAGCGTTAGTGTTGGAGGGGTAGATACGCAGTATTTT,CSVSVGGVDTQYF
few,.,TRBJ2-7,TRBV25-1,TGTGCCAGCACCAGAGGGGAGGCCAACGAGCAGTACTTC,CASTRGEANEQYF
few,TRBD1,TRBJ1-1,TRBV4-1,TGCGCCAGCAGCCAAAACTCGACAGGGATGACTGAAGCTTTCTTT,CASSQNSTGMTEAFF
.,.,TRBJ2-1,TRBV9,TGTGCCAGCAGCGTAGAGGGGACACCCTACAATGAGCAGTTCTTC,CASSVEGTPYNEQFF
.,TRBD1,TRBJ2-7,TRBV28,TGTGCCAGCAGTTTATCAGACAGGGGGACTTTCTACGAGCAGTACTTC,CASSLSDRGTFYEQYF
.,.,TRBJ2-5,TRBV20-1,TGCAGTGCTAGAGATTCAAGAAGCCAAGAGACCCAGTACTTC,CSARDSRSQETQYF
.,TRBD2,TRBJ2-1,TRBV4-2,TGTGCCACCCCAAAGCGACTAGCGGGAGTTTCACGGGAGCAGTTCTTC,CATPKRLAGVSREQFF
few,.,TRBJ2-1,TRBV6-1,TGTGCCAGCAGTGCCCCTTCCTATGGAGAGCAGTTCTTC,CASSAPSYGEQFF
.,TRBD2,TRBJ2-7,TRBV27,TGTGCCAGCAGTTCCCATACTTTTACTAGCGGGAGTACCTACGAGCAGTACTTC,CASSSHTFTSGSTYEQYF